The 13 T cell receptor beta chains given below trace back to one sample, sequenced in a study of human T cells and chemical hapten exposure. Time point indicated: patch test 2, 6 weeks after DPC sensitization. Regarding treatment: therapeutic diphenylcyclopropenone sensitization with weekly scalp DPC. MiXCR was run by TCRdb on the RACE reads, yielding one entry per CDR3 protein. Here the sample spans tens of thousands of distinct CDR3 sequences, about a tenth being singletons. The sequences come from whole blood, collected in connection with sensitization to the hapten diphenylcyclopropenone (DPC). The receptors derive from a woman in her twenties or thirties with alopecia areata. Some clones in this sample may be carry-over from other donors' samples.

The chain links TRBV7-6 to TRBJ2-5; 7 positions agree with TRBD1. In germline, CDR1 is SGHVS, CDR2 FNYEAQ. V was clipped by 5 bases and J by 2 bases; unmatched bases: 2. There are 13 residues in the CDR3. The DNA for the CDR3 is TGTGCCAGCAGCGGGACAGAACAAGAGACCCAGTACTTC. Translated, it gives CASSGTEQETQYF. The variable domain in full, with the rest retrieved from reference TRBV7-6 and TRBJ2-5, is GAGVSQSPRYKVTKRGQDVALRCDPISGHVSLYWYRQALGQGPEFLTYFNYEAQQDKSGLPNDRFSAERPEGSISTLTIQRTEQRDSAMYRCASSGTEQETQYFGPGTRLLVL.

This clonotype was observed a few times. The chain is built from TRBV6-5 and TRBJ2-6; D unresolved. This CDR3 is built from 16 residues. Trimming stripped 7 bases from V and 2 bases from J, with 15 bases between. In germline, CDR1 is MNHEY, CDR2 SVGAGI. The CDR3 protein is CASNNPNIPGANVLTF. CDR3 DNA: TGTGCCAGCAATAACCCAAACATACCTGGGGCCAACGTCCTGACTTTC.

This clonotype was seen many times. This chain connects TRBV20-1 to TRBJ2-3; 11 nucleotides match TRBD2. CDR1 is DFQATT, CDR2 SNEGSKA, per germline (reference sequence). The CDR3 runs to 15 residues. The J segment lost 6 bases and the V segment lost 1 base, leaving 6 bases of the junction unmatched. In nucleotides, the CDR3 is TGCAGTGCTAGAGTTACTAGCGGGAGACGGGATACGCAGTATTTT. This encodes CSARVTSGRRDTQYF.

The table lists this clonotype with many counts. V usage is TRBV24-1 and J usage is TRBJ2-5, with no clear D. Germline V gene lookup returns CDR1 KGHDR and CDR2 SFDVKD. The CDR3 spans 14 residues. V lost 5 bases and J lost 7, with 16 bases in between. CDR3 sequence: CATSAVGPGGTQYF. CDR3 in DNA: TGTGCCACCAGTGCCGTTGGACCCGGCGGGACCCAGTACTTC.

At least ten counts were recorded for this clonotype. The chain has TRBV27 and TRBJ2-7, with D perhaps TRBD2 (6 bases). In germline, CDR1 is MNHEY, CDR2 SMNVEV (reference sequence). The CDR3 sequence is 12 residues long. V was cut by 3 bases and J by 6 bases, with 9 bases left in between. The CDR3 region has the DNA TGTGCCAGCAGTTTCGGGGGACGCGAGCAGTACTTC. Its translation is CASSFGGREQYF.

In this sample, this clonotype turned up many times. The chain recombines TRBV30 with TRBJ1-1, with D uncertain. CDR3 length: 12 amino acids. Per germline, CDR1 GTSNPN and CDR2 SVGIG (reference sequence). Trimming pared 7 bases from V and 10 bases from J, leaving 19 bases between. In DNA, the CDR3 is TGTGCCTCGCACTACGGGGATAGGGCAGCTTTCTTT. It codes for CASHYGDRAAFF.

This clonotype appeared many times. The chain employs TRBV5-1 and TRBJ2-5, with 7 positions matching TRBD1. In germline, CDR1 is SGHRS, CDR2 YFSETQ. V shed 4 bases, J shed 3 bases, and the junction held 9 bases outside the gene matches. CDR3 size: 15 residues. The CDR3 protein is CASSIAGTEKETQYF. The CDR3 nucleotides read TGCGCCAGCAGCATAGCCGGGACAGAGAAAGAGACCCAGTACTTC.

V is TRBV2 and J is TRBJ2-1; 7 positions agree with TRBD2. The CDR3 consists of 13 residues. Looked up from germline, CDR1 is SNHLY and CDR2 is FYNNEI. Trimming at V came to 8 bases and at J to 5 bases, leaving 6 bases not matched to a gene. The CDR3 DNA follows: TGTGCCAGCCATCTAGCGGAGCACAATGAGCAGTTCTTC. This encodes CASHLAEHNEQFF.

This clonotype was recorded a few times. The genes are TRBV5-5 and TRBJ1-3; no reliable D call. The length of the CDR3 is 16 residues. Germline CDR1 and CDR2: SGHKS and YYEKEE (reference sequence). Trimming removed 0 bases at V and 0 bases at J, with 10 bases between. CDR3 DNA: TGTGCCAGCAGCTTGGGATTAAGCAGCTCTGGAAACACCATATATTTT. It is translated as CASSLGLSSSGNTIYF.

This clonotype was detected ten times or more. The chain has TRBV28 and TRBJ1-3; TRBD1 might be the D (5 bases). This CDR3 is 12 amino acids long. The V gene's germline CDR1 is MDHEN and CDR2 SYDVKM. CDR3 DNA sequence: TGTGCTAGCGGGGCCCCTCCAGACACCATATATTTT. Its translation: CASGAPPDTIYF. The full variable domain, with the rest looked up from reference TRBV28 and TRBJ1-3, is DVKVTQSSRYLVKRTGEKVFLECVQDMDHENMFWYRQDPGLGLRLIYFSYDVKMKEKGDIPEGYSVSREKKERFSLILESASTNQTSMYLCASGAPPDTIYFGEGSWLTVV.

There are many counts of this clonotype. The rearrangement joins TRBV18 to TRBJ1-2; 8 bases map to TRBD1. CDR1 KGHSH and CDR2 LQKENI come from the germline V gene. Germline trimming cut 2 bases from V and 6 bases from J; bases unmatched to any gene: 17. The CDR3 has 18 residues. CDR3 sequence (DNA): TGTGCCAGCTCACCAATCGGTATAACTACAGGGGGGCAAGATGGCTACACCTTC. Translating gives CASSPIGITTGGQDGYTF.

This clonotype appeared many times. V gene TRBV7-9 combines with J gene TRBJ2-7; D gene ambiguous. The CDR3 covers 13 residues. Per germline, CDR1 SEHNR and CDR2 FQNEAQ (reference sequence). Trimming removed 6 bases at V and 2 bases at J, with 11 bases between. The CDR3 here is CASRPGRAYEQYF. In DNA, the CDR3 is TGTGCCAGCAGACCGGGCCGAGCCTACGAGCAGTACTTC.

This clonotype showed up many times. The chain uses TRBV7-9 and TRBJ2-1, with 12 bases that match TRBD2. This CDR3 contains 15 residues. After removal of 5 bases from V and 8 bases from J, the junction contained 7 bases not matched to a gene. Germline V lookup: CDR1 SEHNR, CDR2 FQNEAQ (reference sequence). The CDR3 protein is CASSPSGRAADEQFF. The CDR3 DNA is TGTGCCAGCAGCCCTAGCGGGAGGGCCGCCGATGAGCAGTTCTTC.